This T cell receptor (beta chain) was observed in a study of T cells after yellow fever vaccination (dated by TCRdb to about 2019). Concerning the study at large: Libraries from fractions with low cell numbers were prepared with the SMART-Seq v4 Ultra Low Input RNA kit. To follow T-cell clones before and after both primary and booster YFV17D yellow fever vaccination, bulk TCR alpha and beta repertoires underwent longitudinal sequencing. Blood samples were taken at several timepoints before and after primary and secondary immunization, and bulk PBMC replicates and cell subsets were isolated. Two healthy male donors, one aged 18 to 30 and one aged 30 to 40 years, made up the cohort.

TCR cDNA was synthesized by 5'RACE template switching, which introduced a universal primer site and unique molecular identifiers. cDNA synthesis was primed from both the TCR alpha and TCR beta constant segments. Library amplification used two PCR steps, and the second PCR step added sample barcodes and sequencing adapters. Libraries were sequenced on Illumina HiSeq 2500 (2x100 bp) or NovaSeq (2x150 bp). The authors processed their data as follows. Reads were demultiplexed and collapsed into UMI consensus sequences with MIGEC, and V(D)J alignment was performed with MiXCR. Clonotypes responding to the vaccine were identified with edgeR on replicate PBMC samples, with the criteria of FDR below 0.01 and a log2 fold change above 5 up to day 15. CD4 or CD8 identity was assigned to each bulk clonotype according to whether the clonotype was present at higher abundance in the sequenced CD4 repertoire or the sequenced CD8 repertoire. Using fastp at Q25 and MiXCR, TCRdb reprocessed the public reads and kept productive beta chains. Rows are unified per CDR3 protein, each entry keeping the most common DNA and genes. In this record, the V and J calls reflect TCRdb's handling and not the investigators' own analysis. Within this sample are over 150,000 distinct CDR3 sequences, with approximately 6.2% of them counted one time only. Roughly 3% of the sample belongs to the ten largest clones.

Points the paper makes about the study in general: FACS-sorted repertoires could contain abundant contaminating clonotypes from the bulk population, so computational filtering was required. The secondary T-cell response was weaker than the primary response but faster, peaking on day 5 instead of day 15. A small share of clonotypes was detected in both CD4 and CD8 compartments, with the overlap likely arising from convergent recombination. After the booster, most of the clones that had expanded following primary vaccination were detected again (almost 98% of CD4 and around 90% of CD8), which suggests that memory was broadly maintained. Only two donors were included in the study, so the extent to which the findings can be generalized is limited.

Details on this clonotype: No antigen is known for it. A clone one base away is much larger, so this may be a read error.

Read against the paper, the sample's treatment or condition label means: live attenuated yellow fever vaccine strain. A standard Ficoll-Paque protocol was used to isolate PBMCs from peripheral blood. Dynabeads CD4 and CD8 positive selection kits were used to isolate the CD4 and CD8 T-cell fractions. TriZol was used to extract RNA from bulk PBMCs, CD4 and CD8 fractions, and dextramer-positive and dextramer-negative fractions. Sequences SGHTA (CDR1) and FQGNSA (CDR2) are obtained from the germline V gene. Counted from cysteine to phenylalanine, this CDR3 has 13 amino acids. CDR3 DNA is the only sequence kept; it has 39 bases, read in frame from the first base.

The rearranged chain carries TRBV7-2 and TRBJ1-2, with the D gene too uncertain to name. The clonotype was recovered from a man aged 18 to 29 who received the YFV17D yellow fever vaccine. Specimen: CD4+ T cells sorted from PBMCs, collected on the day of the first yellow fever vaccination. This receptor carries the CDR3 CASRLYRDSGYTF. In nucleotide form, the sequence is TGTGCCAGCCGCTTATATAGGGATAGTGGCTACACCTTC.